This T cell receptor (beta chain) was obtained from a study of blood T cell repertoires in COVID-19. For the study at large: Spain, Italy and the United States supplied samples that represented acute and convalescent COVID-19. Sample material is recorded as cDNA or gDNA derived from T cells, B-cell-depleted T cells, or PBMCs.

As processed by the authors: Amplification from reference gene primers served as the basis for estimated nucleated cell counts. Only in-frame clones appear in the TCRdb table, and some are missing; sequencing was by immunoSEQ multiplex PCR. V and J calls and clone size come straight from that table; D and trimming were deduced from the DNA. Of under 140,000 clones in the sample, roughly four fifths were seen once. Germline assignment: CDR1 SNHLY and CDR2 FYNNEI. The V gene end was trimmed by 4 bases and the J gene end by 4 bases; junction bases not matched to a gene: 5. The CDR3 is 15 amino acids. The V and J genes are TRBV2 and TRBJ2-2; TRBD2 matches 8 bases. This clonotype originated in a woman aged 55-69 years with acute or convalescent COVID-19. Sequenced: peripheral blood. The CDR3 region is CASSGPGGPTGELFF. CDR3 coding DNA: TGTGCCAGCAGTGGGCCGGGGGGGCCCACCGGGGAGCTGTTTTTT.